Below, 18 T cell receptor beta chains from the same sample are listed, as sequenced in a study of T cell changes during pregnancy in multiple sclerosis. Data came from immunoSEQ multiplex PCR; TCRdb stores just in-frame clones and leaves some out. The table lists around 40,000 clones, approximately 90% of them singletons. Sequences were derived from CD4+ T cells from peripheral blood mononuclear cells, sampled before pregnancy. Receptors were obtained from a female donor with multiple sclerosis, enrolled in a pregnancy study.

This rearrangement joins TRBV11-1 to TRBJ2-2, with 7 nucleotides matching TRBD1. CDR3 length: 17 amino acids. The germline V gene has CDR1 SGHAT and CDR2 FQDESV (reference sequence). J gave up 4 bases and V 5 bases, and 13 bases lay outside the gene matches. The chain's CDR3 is CASSPIRGLRSTGELFF. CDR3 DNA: TGTGCCAGCAGCCCAATAAGGGGGCTTAGGAGCACCGGGGAGCTGTTTTTT. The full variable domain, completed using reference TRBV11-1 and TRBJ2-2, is EAEVAQSPRYKITEKSQAVAFWCDPISGHATLYWYRQILGQGPELLVQFQDESVVDDSQLPKDRFSAERLKGVDSTLKIQPAELGDSAMYLCASSPIRGLRSTGELFFGEGSRLTVL.

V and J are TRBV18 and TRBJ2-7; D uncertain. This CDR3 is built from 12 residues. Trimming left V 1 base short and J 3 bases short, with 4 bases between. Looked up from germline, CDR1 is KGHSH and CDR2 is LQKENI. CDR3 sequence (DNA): TGTGCCAGCTCACCACGAGACTACGAGCAGTACTTC. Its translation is CASSPRDYEQYF.

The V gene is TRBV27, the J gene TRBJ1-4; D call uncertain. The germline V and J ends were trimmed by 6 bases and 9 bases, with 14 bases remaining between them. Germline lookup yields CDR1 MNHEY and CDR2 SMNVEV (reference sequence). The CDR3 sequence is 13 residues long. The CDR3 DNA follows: TGTGCCAGCAGACCCACGCCCAGGCAAAAACTGTTTTTT. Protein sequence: CASRPTPRQKLFF.

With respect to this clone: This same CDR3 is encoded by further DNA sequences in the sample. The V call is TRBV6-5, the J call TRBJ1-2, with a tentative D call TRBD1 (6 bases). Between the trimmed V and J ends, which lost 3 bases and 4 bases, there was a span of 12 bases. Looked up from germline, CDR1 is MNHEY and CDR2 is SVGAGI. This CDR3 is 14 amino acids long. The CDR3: CASSYGGQPYGYTF. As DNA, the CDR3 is TGTGCCAGCAGTTATGGTGGACAGCCCTATGGCTACACCTTC.

CDR3 nucleotides: TGTGCCAGCACCTCCTCAAGGGGCGACGAGAACTCTGGAAACACCATATATTTT. Protein product: CASTSSRGDENSGNTIYF. V and J are TRBV6-4 and TRBJ1-3; weak D call: TRBD1 (5 bases). V lost 7 bases to trimming and J lost 0 bases, with 22 bases between them. CDR3 length: 18 residues. The germline V gene has CDR1 MRHNA and CDR2 SNTAGT.

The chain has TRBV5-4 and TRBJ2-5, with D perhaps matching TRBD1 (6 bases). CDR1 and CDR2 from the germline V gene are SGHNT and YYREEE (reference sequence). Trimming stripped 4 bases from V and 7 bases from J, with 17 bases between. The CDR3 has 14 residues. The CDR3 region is CASSGGSSPGTQYF. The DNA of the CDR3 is TGTGCCAGCAGCGGGGGCTCCTCCCCGGGGACCCAGTACTTC. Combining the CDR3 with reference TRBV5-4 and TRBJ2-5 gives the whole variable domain ETGVTQSPTHLIKTRGQQVTLRCSSQSGHNTVSWYQQALGQGPQFIFQYYREEENGRGNFPPRFSGLQFPNYSSELNVNALELDDSALYLCASSGGSSPGTQYFGPGTRLLVL.

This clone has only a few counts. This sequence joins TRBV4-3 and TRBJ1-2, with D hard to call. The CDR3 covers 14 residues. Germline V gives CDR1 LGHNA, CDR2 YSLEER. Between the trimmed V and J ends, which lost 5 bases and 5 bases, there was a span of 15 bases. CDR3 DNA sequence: TGCGCCAGCAGCGTGGAGGGATCTAGATATGGCTACACCTTC. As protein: CASSVEGSRYGYTF.

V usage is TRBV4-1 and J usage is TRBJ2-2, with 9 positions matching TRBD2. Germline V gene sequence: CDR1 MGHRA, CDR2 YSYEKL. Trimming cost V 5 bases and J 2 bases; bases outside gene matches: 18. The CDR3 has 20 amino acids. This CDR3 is CASSKKSAGGRHFNTGELFF. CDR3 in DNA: TGCGCCAGCAGCAAAAAGTCAGCGGGGGGCCGCCATTTTAACACCGGGGAGCTGTTTTTT.

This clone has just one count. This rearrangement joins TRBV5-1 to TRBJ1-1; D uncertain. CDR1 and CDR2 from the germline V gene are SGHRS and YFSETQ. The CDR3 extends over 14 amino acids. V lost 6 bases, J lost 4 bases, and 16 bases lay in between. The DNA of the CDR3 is TGCGCCAGCACTCGACTTATCCCCGGCACTGAAGCTTTCTTT. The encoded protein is CASTRLIPGTEAFF.

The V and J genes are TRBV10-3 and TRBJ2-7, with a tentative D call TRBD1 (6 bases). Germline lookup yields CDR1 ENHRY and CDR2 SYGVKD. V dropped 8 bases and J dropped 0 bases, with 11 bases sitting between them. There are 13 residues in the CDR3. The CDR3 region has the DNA TGTGCCATCCGTCGGGACACCTCCTACGAGCAGTACTTC. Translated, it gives CAIRRDTSYEQYF.

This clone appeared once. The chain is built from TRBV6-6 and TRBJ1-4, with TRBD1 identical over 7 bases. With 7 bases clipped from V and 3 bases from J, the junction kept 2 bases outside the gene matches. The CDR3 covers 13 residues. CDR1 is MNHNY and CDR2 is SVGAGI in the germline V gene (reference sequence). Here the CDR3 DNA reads TGTGCCAGCAAGGGGGCCGCTAATGAAAAACTGTTTTTT. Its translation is CASKGAANEKLFF.

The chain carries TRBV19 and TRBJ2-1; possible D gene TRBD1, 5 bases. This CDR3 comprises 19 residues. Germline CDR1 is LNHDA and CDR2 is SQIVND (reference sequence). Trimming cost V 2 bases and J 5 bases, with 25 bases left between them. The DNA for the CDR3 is TGTGCCAGTAGTATAAGTAGGGGATCGGCACAATATACCGACAATGAGCAGTTCTTC. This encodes CASSISRGSAQYTDNEQFF.

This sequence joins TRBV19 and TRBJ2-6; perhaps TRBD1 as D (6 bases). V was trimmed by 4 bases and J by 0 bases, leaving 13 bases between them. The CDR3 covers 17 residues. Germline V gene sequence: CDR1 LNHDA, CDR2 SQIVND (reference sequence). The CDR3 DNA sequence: TGTGCCAGTAGTAAACAGGGACCTTTCTCTGGGGCCAACGTCCTGACTTTC. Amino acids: CASSKQGPFSGANVLTF.

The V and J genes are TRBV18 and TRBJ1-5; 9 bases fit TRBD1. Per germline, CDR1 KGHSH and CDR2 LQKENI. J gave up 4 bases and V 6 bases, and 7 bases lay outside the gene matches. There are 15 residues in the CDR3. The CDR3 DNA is TGTGCCAGCTCCGTAGACAGGGGGGCGAATCAGCCCCAGCATTTT. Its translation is CASSVDRGANQPQHF.

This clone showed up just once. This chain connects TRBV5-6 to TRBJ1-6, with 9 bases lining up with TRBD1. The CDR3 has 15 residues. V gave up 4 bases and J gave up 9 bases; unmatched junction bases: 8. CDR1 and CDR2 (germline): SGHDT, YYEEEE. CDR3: CASSLNRGLSSPLHF. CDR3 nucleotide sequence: TGTGCCAGCAGCCTAAACAGGGGGCTCTCTTCACCCCTCCACTTT.

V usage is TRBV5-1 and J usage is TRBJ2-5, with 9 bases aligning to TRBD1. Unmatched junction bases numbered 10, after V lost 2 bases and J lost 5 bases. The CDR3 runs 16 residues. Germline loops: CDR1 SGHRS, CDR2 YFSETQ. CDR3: CASSFSLTGGFETQYF. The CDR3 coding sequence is TGCGCCAGCAGCTTCTCCCTGACAGGGGGTTTTGAGACCCAGTACTTC.

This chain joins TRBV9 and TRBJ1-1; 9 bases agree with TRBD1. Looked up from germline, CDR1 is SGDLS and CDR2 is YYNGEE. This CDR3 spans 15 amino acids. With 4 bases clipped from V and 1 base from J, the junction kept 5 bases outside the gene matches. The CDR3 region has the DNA TGTGCCAGCAGCCCCCCGACAGGGGGGAACACTGAAGCTTTCTTT. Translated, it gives CASSPPTGGNTEAFF.

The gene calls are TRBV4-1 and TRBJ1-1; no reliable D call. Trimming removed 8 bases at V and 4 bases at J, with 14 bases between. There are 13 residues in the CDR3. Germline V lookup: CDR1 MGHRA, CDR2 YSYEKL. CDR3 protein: CASRPAGLTEAFF. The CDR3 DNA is TGCGCCAGCCGCCCGGCGGGTCTCACTGAAGCTTTCTTT.